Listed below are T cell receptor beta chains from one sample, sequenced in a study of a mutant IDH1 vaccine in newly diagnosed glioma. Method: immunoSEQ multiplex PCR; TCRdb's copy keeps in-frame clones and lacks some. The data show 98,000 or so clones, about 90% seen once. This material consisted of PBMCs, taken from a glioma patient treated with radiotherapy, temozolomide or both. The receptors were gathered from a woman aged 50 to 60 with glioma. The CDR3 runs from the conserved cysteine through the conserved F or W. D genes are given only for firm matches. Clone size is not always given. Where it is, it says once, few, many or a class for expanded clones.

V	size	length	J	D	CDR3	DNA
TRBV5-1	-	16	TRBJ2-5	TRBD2	CASSTRLAGVQETQYF	TGCGCCAGCAGCACACGACTAGCGGGAGTCCAAGAGACCCAGTACTTC
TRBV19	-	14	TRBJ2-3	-	CASSTGTPPNTQYF	TGTGCCAGTAGTACCGGGACTCCTCCCAATACGCAGTATTTT
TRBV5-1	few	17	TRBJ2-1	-	CASSKRGGPGSYNEQFF	TGCGCCAGCAGTAAGCGTGGAGGGCCTGGCTCCTACAATGAGCAGTTCTTC
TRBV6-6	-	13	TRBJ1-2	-	CASSYSGGYGYTF	TGTGCCAGCAGTTACTCGGGAGGCTATGGCTACACCTTC
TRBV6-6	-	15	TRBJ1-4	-	CASSSPRKANEKLFF	TGTGCCAGCAGTTCCCCAAGGAAGGCTAATGAAAAACTGTTTTTT
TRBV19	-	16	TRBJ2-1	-	CASSIGSGSSYNEQFF	TGTGCCAGTAGTATTGGAAGCGGAAGCTCCTACAATGAGCAGTTCTTC
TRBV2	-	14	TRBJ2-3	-	CASSALLTTDTQYF	TGTGCCAGCAGTGCCCTATTAACCACAGATACGCAGTATTTT
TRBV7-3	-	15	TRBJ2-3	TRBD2	CASSRAGVGTDTQYF	TGTGCCAGCAGCCGAGCGGGAGTGGGCACAGATACGCAGTATTTT
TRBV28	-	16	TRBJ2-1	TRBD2	CASSLEGLGSRNEQFF	TGTGCCAGCAGTTTAGAGGGACTAGGGTCTAGGAATGAGCAGTTCTTC
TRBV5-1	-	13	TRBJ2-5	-	CASSLDGRETQYF	TGCGCCAGCAGCTTGGACGGGCGGGAGACCCAGTACTTC
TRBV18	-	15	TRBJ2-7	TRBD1	CASSPPSQGVNEQYF	TGTGCCAGCTCACCACCGTCACAGGGGGTGAACGAGCAGTACTTC
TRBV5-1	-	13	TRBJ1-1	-	CASRLGGKTEAFF	TGCGCCAGCCGCCTGGGGGGGAAGACTGAAGCTTTCTTT
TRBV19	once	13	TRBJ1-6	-	CASGTWSDSPLHF	TGTGCCAGTGGAACCTGGTCAGATTCACCCCTCCACTTT
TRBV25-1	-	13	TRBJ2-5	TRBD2	CASSMAGEETQYF	TGTGCCAGCAGTATGGCGGGAGAAGAGACCCAGTACTTC
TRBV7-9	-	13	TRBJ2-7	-	CASTVFGSYEQYF	TGTGCCAGCACCGTATTTGGGTCCTACGAGCAGTACTTC
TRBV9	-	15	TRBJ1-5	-	CASSVDEGTSQPQHF	TGTGCCAGCAGCGTAGATGAGGGGACGAGTCAGCCCCAGCATTTT
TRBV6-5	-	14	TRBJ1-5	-	CASSYAGDGQPQHF	TGTGCCAGCAGTTATGCCGGTGATGGGCAGCCCCAGCATTTT
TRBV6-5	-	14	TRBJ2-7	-	CASSYTSNSYEQYF	TGTGCCAGCAGTTATACATCGAACTCCTACGAGCAGTACTTC
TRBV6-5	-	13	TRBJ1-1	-	CASSYYRDTEAFF	TGTGCCAGCAGTTACTATCGGGACACTGAAGCTTTCTTT
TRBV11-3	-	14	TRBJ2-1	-	CASSLGEESNEQFF	TGTGCCAGCAGCTTAGGAGAGGAGAGCAATGAGCAGTTCTTC
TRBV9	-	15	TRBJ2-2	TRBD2	CASSGGLAKAGELFF	TGTGCCAGCAGCGGAGGACTAGCGAAGGCCGGGGAGCTGTTTTTT
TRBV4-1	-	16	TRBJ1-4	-	CASSHWAHATNEKLFF	TGCGCCAGCAGCCATTGGGCTCATGCAACTAATGAAAAACTGTTTTTT
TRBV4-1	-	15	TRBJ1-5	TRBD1	CASSQDQGQGQPQHF	TGCGCCAGCAGCCAAGATCAGGGACAGGGGCAGCCCCAGCATTTT
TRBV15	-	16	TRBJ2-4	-	CATSRGPVLARNIQYF	TGTGCCACCAGCAGAGGCCCTGTCCTAGCGAGAAACATTCAGTACTTC
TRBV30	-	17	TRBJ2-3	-	CAWSPLRPGSGTDTQYF	TGTGCCTGGAGCCCCCTTCGGCCGGGGTCTGGCACAGATACGCAGTATTTT
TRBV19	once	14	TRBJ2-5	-	CASSVWTEQETQYF	TGTGCCAGTAGTGTCTGGACAGAACAAGAGACCCAGTACTTC
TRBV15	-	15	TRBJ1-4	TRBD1	CATSREWDRGEGLFF	TGTGCCACCAGCAGAGAGTGGGACAGGGGGGAAGGACTGTTTTTT
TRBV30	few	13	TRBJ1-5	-	CAWSFGGKQPQHF	TGTGCCTGGAGCTTCGGGGGGAAACAGCCCCAGCATTTT
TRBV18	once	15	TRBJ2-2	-	CASCTGTKNTGELFF	TGTGCCAGCTGCACCGGGACAAAGAACACCGGGGAGCTGTTTTTT
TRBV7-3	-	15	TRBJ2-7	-	CASSLTGGPSYEQYF	TGTGCCAGCAGCTTAACAGGGGGGCCCTCCTACGAGCAGTACTTC
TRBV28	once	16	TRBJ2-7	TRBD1	CASSTSGTGVPREQYF	TGTGCCAGCAGTACTTCCGGGACAGGGGTTCCTCGCGAGCAGTACTTC
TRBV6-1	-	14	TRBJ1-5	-	CASTDLRVNQPQHF	TGTGCCAGCACCGACTTAAGGGTCAATCAGCCCCAGCATTTT
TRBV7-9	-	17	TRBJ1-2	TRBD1	CASSPPRAGGDNYGYTF	TGTGCCAGCAGCCCCCCCCGGGCAGGGGGCGATAACTATGGCTACACCTTC
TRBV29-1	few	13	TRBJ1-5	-	CSVDPDSNQPQHF	TGCAGCGTTGATCCCGATAGCAATCAGCCCCAGCATTTT
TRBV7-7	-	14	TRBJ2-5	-	CASSLVGEQETQYF	TGTGCTAGCAGCTTAGTGGGGGAGCAAGAGACCCAGTACTTC
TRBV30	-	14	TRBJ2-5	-	CALIPGHVIETQYF	TGTGCCCTTATCCCGGGCCACGTTATTGAGACCCAGTACTTC
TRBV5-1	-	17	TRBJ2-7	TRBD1	CASSLGSGTGGIYEQYF	TGCGCCAGCAGCTTGGGATCCGGGACAGGGGGGATCTACGAGCAGTACTTC
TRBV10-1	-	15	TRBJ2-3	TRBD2	CASSEAREGRDTQYF	TGCGCCAGCAGTGAAGCCCGGGAGGGCCGGGATACGCAGTATTTT
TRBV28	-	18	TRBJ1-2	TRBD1	CASSPQILGTELFYGYTF	TGTGCCAGCAGTCCCCAAATCCTGGGGACAGAACTGTTCTATGGCTACACCTTC
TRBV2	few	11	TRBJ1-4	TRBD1	CASISDRAAFF	TGTGCCAGCATTTCCGACAGGGCAGCGTTTTTT
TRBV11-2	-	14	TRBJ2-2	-	CASSLGPNTGELFF	TGTGCCAGCAGCTTAGGTCCGAACACCGGGGAGCTGTTTTTT